This T cell receptor beta chain was sequenced during a study of metastatic and nonmetastatic thyroid tumors. No patient received treatment before thyroid surgery. Original handling: The study took CDR3 differences across clinicopathological groups and made a distant-metastasis classifier for papillary thyroid cancer from them. TCRdb called clones again from the PCR reads with MiXCR. For this entry, the V and J calls and clone size follow TCRdb and not the study's own pipeline. The sample gives some 22,000 clones, roughly 23% of which show up once; more than 9% is in the top ten. The V gene lost 7 bases and the J gene lost 7 bases, with 23 bases spanning the gap. The CDR3 has 16 amino acids. CDR1 LNHDA and CDR2 SQIVND come from the germline V gene (reference sequence).

This receptor was identified in a female donor with papillary thyroid cancer or a benign thyroid nodule (not recorded which). Some clones in this sample may be carry-over from other donors' samples. What was sequenced was tumor tissue. The chain has TRBV19 and TRBJ2-1; D is unclear. CDR3 region: CASTAHKSQGVNEQFF. As DNA, the CDR3 is TGTGCCAGTACCGCTCATAAGTCTCAAGGCGTTAATGAGCAGTTCTTC.